This passage covers 13 T cell receptor beta chains from one sample sequenced in a study of shared clonotypes between healthy human individuals. Some clones are missing from TCRdb's copy, which holds only in-frame ones; the method was immunoSEQ multiplex PCR. The sample shows under 2,500,000 clones, approximately 96% of them seen only once. What was sequenced was naive CD4+ T cells sorted from blood. Indicated subset: CD45RA+ positively selected. The receptor source for this set is a man younger than 30 in good health.

This clone was recorded only once. This chain connects TRBV6-5 to TRBJ1-3; D may be TRBD1 (5 bases). CDR1 and CDR2 from the germline V gene are MNHEY and SVGAGI. V was clipped by 8 bases and J by 4 bases, with 12 bases between them. The CDR3 sequence is 13 residues long. The CDR3 loop reads CASRPGSGNTIYF. CDR3 coding DNA: TGTGCCAGCCGGCCAGGGTCCGGAAACACCATATATTTT.

This clone appeared once. The rearrangement uses TRBV5-4 and TRBJ2-3; 8 bases align to TRBD2. This CDR3 has 15 amino acids. Germline values: CDR1 SGHNT, CDR2 YYREEE (reference sequence). The V gene end was trimmed by 0 bases and the J gene end by 7 bases; junction bases not matched to a gene: 7. CDR3 amino acids: CASSLVAGGENTQYF. CDR3 in DNA: TGTGCCAGCAGCTTGGTTGCGGGGGGTGAAAATACGCAGTATTTT.

The rearrangement uses TRBV30 and TRBJ2-1, with 12 nucleotides matching TRBD2. The CDR3 length is 17 residues. Per germline, CDR1 GTSNPN and CDR2 SVGIG (reference sequence). The V segment lost 3 bases and the J segment 2 bases; nucleotides outside the gene matches: 8. CDR3 loop: CAWRLAGGRGAYNEQFF. The DNA of the CDR3 is TGTGCCTGGAGACTAGCGGGAGGCCGAGGGGCCTACAATGAGCAGTTCTTC.

This sequence joins TRBV5-1 and TRBJ2-7; no reliable D call. This CDR3 comprises 13 residues. CDR1 is SGHRS, CDR2 YFSETQ, per germline. V was trimmed by 2 bases and J by 8 bases, leaving 14 bases between them. In DNA, the CDR3 is TGCGCCAGCAGCTTCTCAGGAACGGACCAGCAGTACTTC. Residues: CASSFSGTDQQYF.

The chain has TRBV7-8 and TRBJ1-4; D is uncertain. V lost 1 base to trimming and J lost 6 bases, with 6 bases between them. From germline, CDR1 is SGHVS and CDR2 FQNEAQ. This CDR3 is built from 13 residues. CDR3 sequence (DNA): TGTGCCAGCAGCTTAGAATCCCATGAAAAACTGTTTTTT. This sequence encodes CASSLESHEKLFF.

The genes are TRBV20-1 and TRBJ1-2, with unresolved D. Looked up from germline, CDR1 is DFQATT and CDR2 is SNEGSKA (reference sequence). The CDR3 totals 11 residues. As DNA, the CDR3 is TGCAGCAAATCAAGTCTCAATCGCTACACCTTC. Amino acid sequence: CSKSSLNRYTF.

CDR3 DNA sequence: TGTGCCAGCAGTTACTCTGTGGAGACCCAGTACTTC. This encodes CASSYSVETQYF. This chain uses TRBV6-5 with TRBJ2-5, with D hard to call. The CDR3 extends over 12 amino acids. The V and J ends lost 0 bases and 5 bases respectively, with 4 bases between them. Germline CDR1 reads MNHEY; CDR2 reads SVGAGI.

V and J are TRBV5-1 and TRBJ2-3, with 13 bases identical to TRBD2. V was pared by 4 bases and J by 2 bases, with 4 bases of the junction left unmatched. This CDR3 has 16 amino acids. Germline lookup yields CDR1 SGHRS and CDR2 YFSETQ. The CDR3 loop reads CASSPTSGGPTDTQYF. The CDR3 coding sequence is TGCGCCAGCAGCCCGACTAGCGGGGGGCCCACAGATACGCAGTATTTT.

This rearrangement joins TRBV6-1 to TRBJ1-5, with D tentatively TRBD1 (6 bases). Germline V CDR1 and CDR2: MNHNS, SASEGT. V lost 0 bases, J lost 7 bases, and 16 bases lay in between. CDR3 size: 16 residues. The DNA of the CDR3 is TGTGCCAGCAGTGAAGCAATTTCAGGGGTTCGGCAGCCCCAGCATTTT. Translation gives CASSEAISGVRQPQHF.

This chain connects TRBV7-2 to TRBJ1-5, with D tentatively TRBD1 (5 bases). This CDR3 is built from 15 residues. Germline V gene lookup returns CDR1 SGHTA and CDR2 FQGNSA. Deletions cut 1 base from V and 8 bases from J, with 15 bases between. DNA for the CDR3: TGTGCCAGCAGCTTAGGGGACGGAATTGGAGAGCCCCAGCATTTT. Its translation is CASSLGDGIGEPQHF.

This chain connects TRBV7-3 to TRBJ1-2; 8 bases are a match to TRBD1. J lost 4 bases, V lost 5 bases, and 6 bases had no gene match. CDR3 length equals 14 residues. In germline, CDR1 is SGHTA, CDR2 FQGTGA. The CDR3 reads CASSPRQGLYGYTF. CDR3 DNA: TGTGCCAGCAGCCCCCGACAGGGGCTCTATGGCTACACCTTC.

The chain couples TRBV28 to TRBJ1-3; a possible D gene is TRBD1 (6 bases). This CDR3 comprises 14 residues. Germline-derived CDR1 and CDR2 are MDHEN and SYDVKM. With 8 bases removed from V and 8 bases from J, the gap between germline ends came to 19 bases. The CDR3 loop is CASESWTETHTIYF. The CDR3 DNA is TGTGCCAGCGAGTCCTGGACAGAGACCCACACCATATATTTT.

This chain connects TRBV5-4 to TRBJ2-7, with D perhaps TRBD1 (6 bases). CDR1 and CDR2 (germline): SGHNT, YYREEE (reference sequence). The V end lost 2 bases, the J end lost 6 bases, and 15 bases lay between the germline ends. The length of the CDR3 is 14 residues. For the CDR3, the DNA is TGTGCCAGCAGCTTTACCGGGACAACTATCGAGCAGTACTTC. Encoded protein: CASSFTGTTIEQYF.